This TCR beta chain was captured in a study of CD8+ T cells in alopecia areata. Lesional scalp tissue (obtained by punch biopsy) and peripheral blood were collected from alopecia areata patients. Separation by sorting yielded CD4+ and CD8+ T cells from PBMCs. Notes on this clone: Its antigen is currently unknown.

Once RNA had been extracted, it was reverse transcribed into cDNA to act as the sequencing template. Clones were read by immunoSEQ multiplex PCR, and TCRdb kept only the in-frame ones, dropping some. The data contain 110,000 to 150,000 clones, about three fifths of them seen just once; the ten biggest clones take up approximately 6.5%. Per germline, CDR1 GTSNPN and CDR2 SVGIG (reference sequence). The CDR3 contains 10 residues. The ends were cut back, 7 bases at V and 8 bases at J, with 11 bases in the middle. Findings of the study overall: In scalp samples, resident alphabeta T cells of normal skin are also sequenced.

Sequenced here: CD4+ T cells sorted from blood, sampled at week 0. The chain joins TRBV30 to TRBJ1-1; D remains ambiguous. The receptor's source is a human donor with alopecia areata. CDR3 loop: CAYYGGEAFF. In DNA form, the CDR3 reads TGTGCCTACTACGGCGGGGAAGCTTTCTTT.